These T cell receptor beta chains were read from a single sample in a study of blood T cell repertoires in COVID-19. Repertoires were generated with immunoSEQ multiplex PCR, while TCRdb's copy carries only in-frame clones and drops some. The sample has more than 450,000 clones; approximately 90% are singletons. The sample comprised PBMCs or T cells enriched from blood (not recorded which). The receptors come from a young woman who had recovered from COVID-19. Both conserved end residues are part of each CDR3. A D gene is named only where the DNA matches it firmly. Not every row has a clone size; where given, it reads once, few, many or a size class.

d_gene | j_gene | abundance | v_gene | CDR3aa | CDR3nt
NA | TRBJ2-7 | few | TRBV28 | CASSLNPQGTYEQYF | TGTGCCAGCAGTTTAAACCCCCAGGGGACCTACGAGCAGTACTTC
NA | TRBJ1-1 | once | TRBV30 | CAWSPGENTEAFF | TGTGCCTGGAGTCCGGGGGAGAACACTGAAGCTTTCTTT
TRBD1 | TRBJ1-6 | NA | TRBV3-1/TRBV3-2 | CASSLSLWGQGSPLHF | TGTGCCAGCAGCCTATCCCTTTGGGGACAGGGGTCTCCCCTCCACTTT
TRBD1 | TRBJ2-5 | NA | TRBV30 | CACRQRSQGEKETQYF | TGTGCCTGTCGGCAAAGGAGCCAGGGGGAAAAAGAGACCCAGTACTTC
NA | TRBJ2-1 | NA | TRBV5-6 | CATSGAYNEQFF | TGTGCCACCTCGGGGGCCTACAATGAGCAGTTCTTC
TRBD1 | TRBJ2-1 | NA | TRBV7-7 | CASSPGQGMYAYNEQFF | TGTGCCAGCAGCCCCGGACAGGGGATGTATGCCTACAATGAGCAGTTCTTC
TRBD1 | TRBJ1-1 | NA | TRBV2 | CASIEGDRGYTEAFF | TGTGCCAGCATCGAAGGGGACAGGGGTTACACTGAAGCTTTCTTT
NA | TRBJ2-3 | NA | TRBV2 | CASSELADTDTQYF | TGTGCCAGCAGTGAATTAGCGGACACAGATACGCAGTATTTT
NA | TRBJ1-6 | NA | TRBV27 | CATPRFILLNSPLHF | TGTGCCACCCCTCGATTTATTCTATTGAATTCACCCCTCCACTTT
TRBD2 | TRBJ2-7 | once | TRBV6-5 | CASSSTSGGYYEQYF | TGTGCCAGCAGTTCAACTAGCGGGGGATACTACGAGCAGTACTTC
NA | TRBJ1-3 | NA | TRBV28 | CASRGVQRNTIYF | TGTGCCAGCCGGGGGGTCCAGAGAAACACCATATATTTT
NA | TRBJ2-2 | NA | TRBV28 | CASSKVGVHGGELFF | TGTGCCAGCAGCAAAGTAGGGGTTCATGGCGGGGAGCTGTTTTTT
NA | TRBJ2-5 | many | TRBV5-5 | CASSFQRLETQYF | TGTGCCAGCAGCTTTCAACGGTTGGAGACCCAGTACTTC
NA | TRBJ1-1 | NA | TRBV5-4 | CASSLERGQGTEAFF | TGTGCCAGCAGCTTGGAAAGGGGCCAGGGCACTGAAGCTTTCTTT
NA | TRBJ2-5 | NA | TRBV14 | CASSQRQLWEETQYF | TGTGCCAGCAGCCAACGGCAACTATGGGAAGAGACCCAGTACTTC
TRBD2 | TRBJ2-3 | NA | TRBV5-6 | CASSPPLAVEDTQYF | TGTGCCAGCAGCCCCCCACTAGCGGTTGAGGATACGCAGTATTTT